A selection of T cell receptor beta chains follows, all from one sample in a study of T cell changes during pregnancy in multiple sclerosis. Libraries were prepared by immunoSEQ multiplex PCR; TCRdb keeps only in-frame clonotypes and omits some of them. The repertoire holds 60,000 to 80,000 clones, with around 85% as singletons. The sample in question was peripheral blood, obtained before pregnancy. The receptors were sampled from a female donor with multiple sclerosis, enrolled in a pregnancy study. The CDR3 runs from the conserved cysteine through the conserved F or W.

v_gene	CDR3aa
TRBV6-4	CASSDLQFGQSTGELFF
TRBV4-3	CASSPEFELSSYNSPLHF
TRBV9	CASSGEWETQYF
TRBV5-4	CASSLGLADTYEQYF
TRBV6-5	CASRPRQGLEQFF
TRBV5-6	CASSPRADYGYTF
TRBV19	CASKGGGTDTQYF
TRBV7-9	CASSLGPQGPGELFF
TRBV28	CASSLWAEGANGYTF
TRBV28	CASSRSGTQYF
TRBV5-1	CASSSDRGRNNSPLHF
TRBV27	CASSLDRSSGNTIYF
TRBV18	CASSPEKEQYF
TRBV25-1	CASSEGLADTGELFF
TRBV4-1	CASSQGGRVQVETQYF
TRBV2	CASSGQGRHQPQHF